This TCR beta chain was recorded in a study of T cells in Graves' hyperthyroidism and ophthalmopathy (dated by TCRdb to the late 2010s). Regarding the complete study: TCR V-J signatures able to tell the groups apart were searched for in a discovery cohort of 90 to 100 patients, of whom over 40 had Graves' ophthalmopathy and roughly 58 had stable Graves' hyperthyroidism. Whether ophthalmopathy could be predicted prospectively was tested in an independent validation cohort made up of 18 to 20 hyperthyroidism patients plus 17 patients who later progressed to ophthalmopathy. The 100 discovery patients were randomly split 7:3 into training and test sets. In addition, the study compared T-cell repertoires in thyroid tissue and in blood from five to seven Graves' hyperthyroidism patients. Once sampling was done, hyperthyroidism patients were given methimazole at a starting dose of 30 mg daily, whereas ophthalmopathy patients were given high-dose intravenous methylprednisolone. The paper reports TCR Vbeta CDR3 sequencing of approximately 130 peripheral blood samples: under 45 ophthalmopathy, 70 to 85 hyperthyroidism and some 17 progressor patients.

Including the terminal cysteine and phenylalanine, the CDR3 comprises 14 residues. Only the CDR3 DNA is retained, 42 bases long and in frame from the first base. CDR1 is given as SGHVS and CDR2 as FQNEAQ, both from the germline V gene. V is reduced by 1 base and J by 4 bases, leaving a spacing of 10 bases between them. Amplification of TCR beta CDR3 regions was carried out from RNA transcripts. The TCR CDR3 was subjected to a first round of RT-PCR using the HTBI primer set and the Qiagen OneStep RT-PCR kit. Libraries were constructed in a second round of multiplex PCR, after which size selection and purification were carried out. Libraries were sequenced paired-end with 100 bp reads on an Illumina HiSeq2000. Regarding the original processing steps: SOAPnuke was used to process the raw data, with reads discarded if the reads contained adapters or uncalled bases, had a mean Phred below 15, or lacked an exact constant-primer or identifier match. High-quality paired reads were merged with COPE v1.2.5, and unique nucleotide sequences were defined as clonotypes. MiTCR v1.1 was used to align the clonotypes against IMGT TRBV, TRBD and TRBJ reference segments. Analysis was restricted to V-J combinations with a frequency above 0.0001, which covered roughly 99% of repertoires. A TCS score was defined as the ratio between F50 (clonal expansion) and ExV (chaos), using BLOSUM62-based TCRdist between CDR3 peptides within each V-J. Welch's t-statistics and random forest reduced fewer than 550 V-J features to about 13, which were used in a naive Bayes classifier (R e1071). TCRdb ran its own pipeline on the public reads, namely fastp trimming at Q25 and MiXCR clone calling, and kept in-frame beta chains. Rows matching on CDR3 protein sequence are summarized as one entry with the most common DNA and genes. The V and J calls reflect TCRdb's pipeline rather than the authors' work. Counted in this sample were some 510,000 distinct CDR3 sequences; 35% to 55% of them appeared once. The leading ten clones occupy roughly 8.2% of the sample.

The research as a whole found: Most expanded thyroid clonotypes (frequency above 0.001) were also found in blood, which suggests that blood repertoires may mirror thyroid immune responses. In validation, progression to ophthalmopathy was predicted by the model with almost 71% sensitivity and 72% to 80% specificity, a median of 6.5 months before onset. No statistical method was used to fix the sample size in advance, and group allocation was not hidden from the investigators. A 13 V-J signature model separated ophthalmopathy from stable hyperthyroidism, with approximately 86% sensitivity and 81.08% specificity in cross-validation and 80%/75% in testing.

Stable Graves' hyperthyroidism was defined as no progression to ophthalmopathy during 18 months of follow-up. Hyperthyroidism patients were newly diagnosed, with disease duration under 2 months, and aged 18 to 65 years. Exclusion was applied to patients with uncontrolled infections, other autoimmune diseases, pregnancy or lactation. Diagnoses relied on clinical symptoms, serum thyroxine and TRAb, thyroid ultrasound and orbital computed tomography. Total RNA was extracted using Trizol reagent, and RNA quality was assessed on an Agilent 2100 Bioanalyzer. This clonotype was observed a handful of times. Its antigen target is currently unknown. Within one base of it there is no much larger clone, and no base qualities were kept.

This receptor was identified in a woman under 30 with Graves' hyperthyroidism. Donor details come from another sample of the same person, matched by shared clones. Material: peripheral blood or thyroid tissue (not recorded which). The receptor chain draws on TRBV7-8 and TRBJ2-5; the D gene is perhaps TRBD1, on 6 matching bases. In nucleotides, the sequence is TGTGCCAGCAGCTTAGAATGGGGGCGAGAGACCCAGTACTTC. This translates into CASSLEWGRETQYF. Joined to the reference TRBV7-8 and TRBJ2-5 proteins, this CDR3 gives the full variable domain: GAGVSQSPRYKVAKRGQDVALRCDPISGHVSLFWYQQALGQGPEFLTYFQNEAQLDKSGLPSDRFFAERPEGSVSTLKIQRTQQEDSAVYLCASSLEWGRETQYFGPGTRLLVL.